This TCR beta chain was identified in a study of blood T cell repertoires in COVID-19. Across the whole study: Samples taken during acute and convalescent COVID-19 were collected in the United States, Italy and Spain. T cells, B-cell-depleted T cells, or PBMCs supplied cDNA or gDNA.

Original analysis: Using reference gene primer amplification, nucleated cell counts were estimated. Profiling relied on immunoSEQ multiplex PCR, and the TCRdb table lists in-frame clones only, not all of them. That table gives V, J and clone size, and the DNA gave D and trimming. The repertoire holds about 170,000 clones, with over 70% as singletons. The clonotype originates from a woman between 70 and 85 years old who had recovered from COVID-19. Sequences were obtained from peripheral blood.

This CDR3 is CASSQIQGAPEAFF. The DNA for the CDR3 is TGTGCCAGCTCACAAATACAGGGTGCACCTGAAGCTTTCTTT. The V call is TRBV18, the J call TRBJ1-1; possibly TRBD1 for D (6 bases). This CDR3 has 14 residues. V was pared by 4 bases and J by 6 bases, with 15 bases between. Germline assignment: CDR1 KGHSH and CDR2 LQKENI.